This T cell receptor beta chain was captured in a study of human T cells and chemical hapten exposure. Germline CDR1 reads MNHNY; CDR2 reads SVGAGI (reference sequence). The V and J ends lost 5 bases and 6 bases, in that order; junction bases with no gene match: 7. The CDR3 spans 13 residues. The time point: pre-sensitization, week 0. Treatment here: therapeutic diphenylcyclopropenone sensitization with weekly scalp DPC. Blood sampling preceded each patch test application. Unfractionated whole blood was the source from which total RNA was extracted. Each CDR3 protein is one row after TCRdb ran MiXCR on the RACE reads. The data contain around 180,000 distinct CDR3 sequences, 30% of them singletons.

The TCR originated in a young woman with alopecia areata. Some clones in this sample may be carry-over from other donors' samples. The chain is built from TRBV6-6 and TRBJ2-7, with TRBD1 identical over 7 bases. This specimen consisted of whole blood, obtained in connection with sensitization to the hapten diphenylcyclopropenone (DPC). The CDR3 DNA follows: TGTGCCAGCAGTACGAGGGGGCCAGGCGAGCAGTACTTC. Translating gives CASSTRGPGEQYF.